These 3 T cell receptor beta chains came from one sample sequenced in a study of control samples from healthy donors and cancer patients. Profiling relied on immunoSEQ multiplex PCR, and the TCRdb table lists in-frame clones only, not all of them. The sample gives fewer than 60,000 clones, 80% to 90% of which show up once; 2.8% is in the top ten. Sequencing used PBMCs. All receptors come from a woman in her 50s with lung cancer.

The chain recombines TRBV27 with TRBJ2-1; no reliable D call. The V end was cut by 7 bases, the J end by 5 bases, with 12 bases between. This CDR3 spans 13 amino acids. Germline loops: CDR1 MNHEY, CDR2 SMNVEV (reference sequence). CDR3 sequence: CASKQRADNEQFF. Here the CDR3 DNA reads TGTGCCAGCAAGCAACGGGCCGACAATGAGCAGTTCTTC.

This chain connects TRBV14 to TRBJ1-1; D is possibly TRBD1 (5 bases). The V end lost 3 bases, the J end lost 1 base, and 15 bases lay between the germline ends. CDR3 size: 16 residues. CDR1 SGHDN and CDR2 FVKESK come from the germline V gene. CDR3 sequence: CASSHRGGTGNTEAFF. The CDR3 region has the DNA TGTGCCAGCAGCCACCGGGGGGGGACGGGGAACACTGAAGCTTTCTTT. The full variable domain, completed using reference TRBV14 and TRBJ1-1, is EAGVTQFPSHSVIEKGQTVTLRCDPISGHDNLYWYRRVMGKEIKFLLHFVKESKQDESGMPNNRFLAERTGGTYSTLKVQPAELEDSGVYFCASSHRGGTGNTEAFFGQGTRLTVV.

The gene calls are TRBV15 and TRBJ2-6, with D maybe TRBD1 (5 bases). V was clipped by 3 bases and J by 3 bases, with 18 bases between them. Germline assignment: CDR1 LNHNV and CDR2 YYDKDF (reference sequence). The CDR3 runs 18 residues. The CDR3 here is CATSSYQGRLVGANVLTF. For the CDR3, the DNA is TGTGCCACCAGCAGCTACCAGGGTCGGCTAGTTGGGGCCAACGTCCTGACTTTC.